The 5 T cell receptor beta chains reported below all come from one sample, sequenced in a study of T cell responses to AZD1222 COVID-19 vaccine. Generated by immunoSEQ multiplex PCR, the TCRdb table keeps only in-frame clones and is missing some. Among approximately 150,000 clones listed, 85% to 95% were seen once. The starting material was peripheral blood, obtained on day 0 of AZD1222 vaccination. The receptors were gathered from an adult in good health.

The DNA of the CDR3 is TGTGCCAGCACCTCGGGGTCCTATAATTCACCCCTCCACTTT. Translation gives CASTSGSYNSPLHF. The gene calls are TRBV6-5 and TRBJ1-6, with D hard to call. The germline V gene has CDR1 MNHEY and CDR2 SVGAGI. This CDR3 has 14 amino acids. V lost 7 bases and J 1 base, leaving 8 bases between the germline ends.

V and J are TRBV16 and TRBJ1-5; possible D gene TRBD1, 6 bases. V dropped 1 base and J dropped 4 bases, with 11 bases sitting between them. The CDR3 has 15 residues. Germline V gene lookup returns CDR1 KGHSY and CDR2 FQNENV. The CDR3 protein is CASSQFLRGNQPQHF. The DNA of the CDR3 is TGTGCCAGCAGCCAATTTTTAAGGGGGAATCAGCCCCAGCATTTT.

The genes are TRBV30 and TRBJ1-3; possible D gene TRBD1, 6 bases. Trimming cost V 7 bases and J 4 bases, with 17 bases left between them. The CDR3 length is 14 residues. CDR1 is GTSNPN, CDR2 SVGIG, per germline (reference sequence). The CDR3 DNA reads TGTGCCTCCCAGTCGGGGGGGCAAGGAAACACCATATATTTT. Amino acids: CASQSGGQGNTIYF.

In DNA, the CDR3 is TGCAGCGTATTAGGGGGTACCCAATTTTACAATGAGCAGTTCTTC. Translating gives CSVLGGTQFYNEQFF. The chain links TRBV29-1 to TRBJ2-1; maybe TRBD1 (6 bases). V was trimmed by 6 bases and J by 4 bases, leaving 19 bases between them. Looked up from germline, CDR1 is SQVTM and CDR2 is ANQGSEA. CDR3 length: 15 amino acids.

The chain has TRBV21-1 and TRBJ1-5. TRBV21-1 is a documented pseudogene. There are 17 residues in the CDR3. The CDR3 DNA follows: TGTGCCAGCAGCAAAGGGGGAAGAAAGGGTAGGAGTCAGCCCCAGCATTTT. Its protein is CASSKGGRKGRSQPQHF.